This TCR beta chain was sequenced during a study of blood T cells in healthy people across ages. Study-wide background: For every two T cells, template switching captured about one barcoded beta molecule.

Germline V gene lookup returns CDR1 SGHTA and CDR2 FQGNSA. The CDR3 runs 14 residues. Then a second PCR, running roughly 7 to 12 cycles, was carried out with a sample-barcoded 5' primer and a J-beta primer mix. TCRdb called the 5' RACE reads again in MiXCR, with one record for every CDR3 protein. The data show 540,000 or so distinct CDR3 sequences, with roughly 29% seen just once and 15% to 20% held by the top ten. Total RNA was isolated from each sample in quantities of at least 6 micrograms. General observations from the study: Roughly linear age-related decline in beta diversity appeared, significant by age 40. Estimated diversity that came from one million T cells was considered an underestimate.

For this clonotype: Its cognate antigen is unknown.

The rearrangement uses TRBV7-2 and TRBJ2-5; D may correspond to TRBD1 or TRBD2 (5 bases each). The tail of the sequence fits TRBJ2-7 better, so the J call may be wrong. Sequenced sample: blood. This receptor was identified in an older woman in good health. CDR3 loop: CASSSSGGFYEQYF. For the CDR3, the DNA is TGTGCCAGCAGCTCCTCTGGGGGATTCTACGAGCAGTACTTC.